This passage covers 18 T cell receptor beta chains from one sample sequenced in a study of blood T cell repertoires in COVID-19. The protocol was immunoSEQ multiplex PCR, while the TCRdb copy is restricted to in-frame clones and leaves out a portion. This sample has about 240,000 clones, with approximately 86% found just once. Sequencing was carried out using peripheral blood. The receptors come from a woman aged 25 to 45 who had recovered from COVID-19.

The rearrangement links TRBV7-2 to TRBJ1-2; 7 positions match TRBD1. This CDR3 comprises 18 residues. Germline assignment: CDR1 SGHTA and CDR2 FQGNSA. The V segment lost 5 bases and the J segment 2 bases; nucleotides outside the gene matches: 17. DNA for the CDR3: TGTGCCAGCAGCAAAAGGGCTCCGGGGACAGCACAGAACTATGGCTACACCTTC. Its protein product is CASSKRAPGTAQNYGYTF.

In its sample, this clone was seen once. The same CDR3 is also encoded by other DNA sequences in this sample. The chain uses TRBV11-2 and TRBJ2-5; no reliable D call. This CDR3 comprises 11 residues. The V end was cut by 3 bases, the J end by 4 bases, with 3 bases between. The V gene's germline CDR1 is SGHAT and CDR2 FQNNGV. The CDR3 nucleotides read TGTGCCAGCAGCTTCAGAGAGACCCAGTACTTC. Its translation: CASSFRETQYF.

CDR3 nucleotides: TGCGCCAGCAGCTCGTCGGGGGTCAACTCCTACGAGCAGTACTTC. Residues: CASSSSGVNSYEQYF. This chain joins TRBV5-1 and TRBJ2-7, with D possibly being TRBD2 (6 bases). This CDR3 spans 15 amino acids. Germline-derived CDR1 and CDR2 are SGHRS and YFSETQ. The V gene lost 3 bases and the J gene lost 0 bases, with 13 bases spanning the gap.

The chain couples TRBV7-2 to TRBJ1-2; D not resolved. This CDR3 comprises 14 residues. CDR1 and CDR2 (germline): SGHTA, FQGNSA. Trimming pared 5 bases from V and 7 bases from J, leaving 17 bases between. This CDR3 is CASSVWPPGPGYTF. The CDR3 DNA reads as TGTGCCAGCAGCGTATGGCCGCCGGGTCCTGGCTACACCTTC.

The chain is built from TRBV9 and TRBJ2-3; the match to TRBD2 covers 11 bases. CDR1 SGDLS and CDR2 YYNGEE come from the germline V gene. The CDR3 has 15 residues. V was clipped by 4 bases and J by 2 bases; unmatched bases: 3. The CDR3 DNA follows: TGTGCCAGCAGCAAGACTAGCGGGGTCACAGATACGCAGTATTTT. Protein sequence: CASSKTSGVTDTQYF.

V is TRBV24-1 and J is TRBJ1-2, with 7 bases matching TRBD1. The length of the CDR3 is 12 residues. V shed 3 bases and J 8 bases; nucleotides not matched to a gene: 2. CDR1 is KGHDR, CDR2 SFDVKD, per germline. CDR3 loop: CATSDATGGYTF. The CDR3 DNA reads TGTGCCACCAGTGATGCGACAGGGGGCTACACCTTC.

The genes are TRBV7-9 and TRBJ2-2; 9 positions agree with TRBD2. This CDR3 comprises 16 residues. V dropped 5 bases and J dropped 0; count of bases not matched to a gene: 4. Germline CDR1 and CDR2: SEHNR and FQNEAQ (reference sequence). The CDR3 protein is CASSPSGGPNTGELFF. The CDR3 DNA follows: TGTGCCAGCAGCCCGAGCGGGGGGCCGAACACCGGGGAGCTGTTTTTT.

In DNA, the CDR3 is TGTGCCAGCAGCCAAGGATTGTCCTACAGGGGGCGCCGCGGAAACACCATATATTTT. Translating it yields CASSQGLSYRGRRGNTIYF. The chain employs TRBV3-1 (or the pseudogene TRBV3-2) and TRBJ1-3, with TRBD1 matching 9 bases. This CDR3 is 19 amino acids long. With V trimmed by 1 base and J by 4 bases, 14 bases remained unmatched. Germline CDR1 is LGHDT and CDR2 is YNNKEL (reference sequence).

This clone was seen once. The V call is TRBV7-2, the J call TRBJ2-3; perhaps TRBD1 as D (6 bases). Germline V gives CDR1 SGHTA, CDR2 FQGNSA. The ends were cut back, 3 bases at V and 2 bases at J, with 9 bases in the middle. This CDR3 contains 14 residues. As DNA, the CDR3 is TGTGCCAGCAGCTTCGGACAGTCCACAGATACGCAGTATTTT. Encoded protein: CASSFGQSTDTQYF.

The chain's CDR3 is CASSLVGGGYEQYF. CDR3 bases: TGCGCCAGCAGCTTGGTGGGGGGTGGGTACGAGCAGTACTTC. This rearrangement joins TRBV5-1 to TRBJ2-7; perhaps TRBD2 as D (6 bases). The CDR3 has 14 amino acids. Trimming pared 0 bases from V and 4 bases from J, leaving 11 bases between. Germline CDR1 and CDR2: SGHRS and YFSETQ.

The rearrangement links TRBV27 to TRBJ2-7; D possibly corresponds to TRBD1 (5 bases). Per germline, CDR1 MNHEY and CDR2 SMNVEV (reference sequence). This CDR3 has 15 amino acids. V lost 5 bases to trimming and J lost 3 bases, with 17 bases between them. The CDR3 nucleotides read TGTGCCAGCAGTACAACCGGGTCTCAGGGCTACGAGCAGTACTTC. This encodes CASSTTGSQGYEQYF.

The V call is TRBV6-5, the J call TRBJ2-7; no reliable D call. Germline V gene data show CDR1 as MNHEY and CDR2 as SVGAGI. CDR3 length: 14 residues. V was cut by 5 bases and J by 5 bases, with 16 bases left in between. This chain's CDR3 is CASSTLGRSNEQYF. For the CDR3, the DNA is TGTGCCAGCAGTACACTGGGCAGGTCAAACGAGCAGTACTTC.

The rearrangement uses TRBV18 and TRBJ2-3; TRBD2 agrees at 11 bases. This CDR3 is 18 amino acids long. Germline trimming cut 1 base from V and 7 bases from J; bases unmatched to any gene: 13. CDR1 is KGHSH and CDR2 is LQKENI in the germline V gene. The CDR3 sequence is CASSPRQGPTSGSNTQYF. In DNA, the CDR3 is TGTGCCAGCTCACCACGTCAGGGACCAACTAGCGGGAGTAATACGCAGTATTTT.

Worth noting for this clone: Additional DNA sequences in this sample encode the identical CDR3. The rearrangement joins TRBV7-9 to TRBJ2-7; D remains ambiguous. The CDR3 has 14 amino acids. With 2 bases removed from V and 1 base from J, the gap between germline ends came to 9 bases. Per the germline V gene, CDR1 is SEHNR and CDR2 is FQNEAQ (reference sequence). The DNA for the CDR3 is TGTGCCAGCAGCTTAAGCCAGGCTTCCTACGAGCAGTACTTC. It encodes CASSLSQASYEQYF.

This clone was seen a few times. The gene calls are TRBV4-3 and TRBJ2-1; the match to TRBD2 covers 7 bases. Germline CDR1 is LGHNA and CDR2 is YSLEER. Losses at the gene ends were 0 bases for V and 0 bases for J; bases not matched to a gene: 2. This CDR3 has 16 residues. Here the CDR3 reads CASSQEGRASYNEQFF. The CDR3, as DNA: TGCGCCAGCAGCCAAGAAGGGAGGGCCTCCTACAATGAGCAGTTCTTC.

The chain employs TRBV27 and TRBJ1-2; D unresolved. There are 14 residues in the CDR3. The ends were cut back, 4 bases at V and 4 bases at J, with 13 bases in the middle. Germline V lookup: CDR1 MNHEY, CDR2 SMNVEV (reference sequence). CDR3 amino acids: CASSYRGGAYGYTF. The CDR3 DNA follows: TGTGCCAGCAGTTACCGAGGTGGAGCCTATGGCTACACCTTC.

The chain recombines TRBV2 with TRBJ2-3, with a tentative D call TRBD1 (5 bases). The V and J ends lost 3 bases and 0 bases respectively, with 7 bases between them. The CDR3 length is 14 residues. Germline values: CDR1 SNHLY, CDR2 FYNNEI. In DNA, the CDR3 is TGTGCCAGCAGTGAGAGACAGAGCACAGATACGCAGTATTTT. This gives the protein CASSERQSTDTQYF.

This chain links TRBV7-3 with TRBJ1-6; possibly TRBD1 for D (5 bases). Trimming pared 2 bases from V and 8 bases from J, leaving 10 bases between. This CDR3 spans 14 amino acids. In germline, CDR1 is SGHTA, CDR2 FQGTGA. The CDR3 DNA reads as TGTGCCAGCAGCTTAGCAGGGCGAGATTCACCCCTCCACTTT. This codes for CASSLAGRDSPLHF. Full variable domain (remainder filled in from reference TRBV7-3 and TRBJ1-6): GAGVSQTPSNKVTEKGKYVELRCDPISGHTALYWYRQSLGQGPEFLIYFQGTGAADDSGLPNDRFFAVRPEGSVSTLKIQRTERGDSAVYLCASSLAGRDSPLHFGNGTRLTVT.